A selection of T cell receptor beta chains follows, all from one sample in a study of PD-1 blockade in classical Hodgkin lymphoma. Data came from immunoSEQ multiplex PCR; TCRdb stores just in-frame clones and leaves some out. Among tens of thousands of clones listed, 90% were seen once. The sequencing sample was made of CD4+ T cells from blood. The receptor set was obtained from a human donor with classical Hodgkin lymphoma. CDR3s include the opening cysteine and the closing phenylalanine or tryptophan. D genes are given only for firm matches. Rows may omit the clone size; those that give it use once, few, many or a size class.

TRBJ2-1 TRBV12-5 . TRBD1 TGTGCTAGCTCTTCGGGACAGGGAAACAATGAGCAGTTCTTC CASSSGQGNNEQFF
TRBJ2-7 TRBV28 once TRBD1 TGTGCCAGCAGTTTACATAAGGGGGCCGTGACAGGTTACGAGCAGTACTTC CASSLHKGAVTGYEQYF
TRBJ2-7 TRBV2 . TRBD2 TGTGCCAGCAGTGTTAGCGGGAGGCTCGAGCAGTACTTC CASSVSGRLEQYF
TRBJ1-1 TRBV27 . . TGTGCCAGCAGCTACAGGGTCTCCACTGAAGCTTTCTTT CASSYRVSTEAFF
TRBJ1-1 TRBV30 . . TGTGCCTGGAGTGTATGGCAGGGGCCAGCTGAAGCTTTCTTT CAWSVWQGPAEAFF
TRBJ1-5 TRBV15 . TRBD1 TGTGCCACCAGCACCTGGACAGGAGCCCAGCATTTT CATSTWTGAQHF
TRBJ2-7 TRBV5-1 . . TGCGCCAGCAGCTGGCAGGGGACGTACGAGCAGTACTTC CASSWQGTYEQYF
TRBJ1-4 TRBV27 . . TGTGCCAGCAGCCGTATCCCAGGGCAACTTGATGAAAAACTGTTTTTT CASSRIPGQLDEKLFF
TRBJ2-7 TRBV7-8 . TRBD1 TGTGCCAGCAGCATCCGGACAGGGGCCTACGAGCAGTACTTC CASSIRTGAYEQYF
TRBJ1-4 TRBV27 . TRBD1 TGTGCCAGCAGTTTAGCGGGCAGGGGGCTGCTGGCTAATGAAAAACTGTTTTTT CASSLAGRGLLANEKLFF
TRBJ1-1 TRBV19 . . TGTGCCAGTAGTATATCCCCTGGAAACACTGAAGCTTTCTTT CASSISPGNTEAFF
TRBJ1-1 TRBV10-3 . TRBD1 TGTGCCATCAGTCACGGGACAGAGAACACTGAAGCTTTCTTT CAISHGTENTEAFF
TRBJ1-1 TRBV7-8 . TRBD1 TGTGCCAGCAGCTTAGCGAGGGACAGGGATGGGAAAGCTTTCTTT CASSLARDRDGKAFF
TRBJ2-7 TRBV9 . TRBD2 TGTGCCAGCAGCCCTACTAGCGGGGGCTACGAGCAGTACTTC CASSPTSGGYEQYF
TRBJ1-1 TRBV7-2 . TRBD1 TGTGCCAGCAGCTTAAGGACAGGGGGCTTAGCTTTCTTT CASSLRTGGLAFF
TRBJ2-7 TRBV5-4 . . TGTGCCAGCAGCTTGAGGTCCTCCTACGAGCAGTACTTC CASSLRSSYEQYF
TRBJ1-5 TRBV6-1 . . TGTGCCAGCAGTGAAAAACAGGGCTCCCAGCCCCAGCATTTT CASSEKQGSQPQHF
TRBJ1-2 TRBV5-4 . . TGTGCCAGCAGCTTTCAGGACTATGGCTACACCTTC CASSFQDYGYTF
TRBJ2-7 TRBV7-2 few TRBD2 TGTGCCAGCACCTCTAGCGGGCGCCGCGAGCAGTACTTC CASTSSGRREQYF
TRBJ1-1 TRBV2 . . TGTGCCAGCACGGGAAGGTCTGAAGCTTTCTTT CASTGRSEAFF
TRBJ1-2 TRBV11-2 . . TGTGCCAGCACCCCAAGGTTCAAGAGTATCGAGGGTGGCTACACCTTC CASTPRFKSIEGGYTF
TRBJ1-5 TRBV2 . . TGTGCCAGCAGTGAAAGACAGAGCAATCAGCCCCAGCATTTT CASSERQSNQPQHF
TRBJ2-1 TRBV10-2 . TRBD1 TGCGCCAGCAGCGCCCCGGGACAGGACCGACTCGGTGAGCAGTTCTTC CASSAPGQDRLGEQFF
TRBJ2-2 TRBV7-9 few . TGTGCCAGCAGTCCACAGATCGGGGAGCTGTTTTTT CASSPQIGELFF
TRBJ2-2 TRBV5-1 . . TGCGCCAGCAGCTTGGGACCCAGAGCGAACACCGGGGAGCTGTTTTTT CASSLGPRANTGELFF
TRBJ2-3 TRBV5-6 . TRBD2 TGTGCCAGCAGCTTCTTACCGGGACTAGCGGGAGTTGGAACAGATACGCAGTATTTT CASSFLPGLAGVGTDTQYF
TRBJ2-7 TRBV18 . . TGTGCCAGCTCACCAAGGGGGGTATCGGAAATCTCCTACGAGCAGTACTTC CASSPRGVSEISYEQYF
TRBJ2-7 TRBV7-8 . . TGTGCCAGCAGCTTAGTTACTAGGCGCGAGCAGTACTTC CASSLVTRREQYF
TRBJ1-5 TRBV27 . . TGTGCCAGCAGTCCCAGGGAAAACAATCAGCCCCAGCATTTT CASSPRENNQPQHF
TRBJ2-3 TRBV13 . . TGTGCCAGCAGCCAGGGTTTCGCAGATACGCAGTATTTT CASSQGFADTQYF
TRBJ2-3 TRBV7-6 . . TGTGCCAGCAGACCCGGGGGCAGCACAGATACGCAGTATTTT CASRPGGSTDTQYF
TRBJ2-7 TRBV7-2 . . TGTGCCAGCAGCTTTTACCAGGGAAGCATCGAGCAGTACTTC CASSFYQGSIEQYF
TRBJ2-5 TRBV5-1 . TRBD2 TGCGCCAGCAGCCCCCGGACTAGCAATCAAGAGACCCAGTACTTC CASSPRTSNQETQYF
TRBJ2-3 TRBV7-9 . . TGTGCCAGCAGCTTACGAGAAGATACGCAGTATTTT CASSLREDTQYF
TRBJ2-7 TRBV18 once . TGTGCCAGCTCACCCTCTTCGGGGGGCACCTACGAGCAGTACTTC CASSPSSGGTYEQYF
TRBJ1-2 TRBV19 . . TGTGCCAGTAGCCCGACAGGCGTAGGTGGCTACACCTTC CASSPTGVGGYTF
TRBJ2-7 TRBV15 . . TGTGCCACCAGCAGAGATACCGAGGGGGAGCAGTACTTC CATSRDTEGEQYF
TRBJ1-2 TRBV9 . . TGTGCCAGCAGCGTAGGGGCAGGGGCCTCTCGTGGCTACACCTTC CASSVGAGASRGYTF
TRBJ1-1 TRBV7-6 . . TGTGCCAGCAGCGCAGACAGGAACACTGAAGCTTTCTTT CASSADRNTEAFF
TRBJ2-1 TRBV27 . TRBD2 TGTGCCAGCAGCCGCATGGTAGGACTAGCGGGGGGGGGTGAGCAGTTCTTC CASSRMVGLAGGGEQFF
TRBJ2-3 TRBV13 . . TGTGCCAGCAGCTTGACACGCACAGATACGCAGTATTTT CASSLTRTDTQYF
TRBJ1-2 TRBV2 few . TGTGCCAGCAGACCCGGGACGCAGGTCGGGGGCTACACCTTC CASRPGTQVGGYTF
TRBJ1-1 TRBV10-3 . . TGTGCCATCAGTGAGTCCATAGGAAGACCTAACACTGAAGCTTTCTTT CAISESIGRPNTEAFF
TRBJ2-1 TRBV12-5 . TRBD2 TGTGCTAGTGGTCCCACGGGGGGGCTTATCAATGAGCAGTTCTTC CASGPTGGLINEQFF
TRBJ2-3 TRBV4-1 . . TGCGCCAGCAGCCAAGCCGCTCGGGGCAGGACCACAGATACGCAGTATTTT CASSQAARGRTTDTQYF
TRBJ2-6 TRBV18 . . TGTGCCAGCGCCCGCTTGCAGGGCGTTTCAGGGGCCAACGTCCTGACTTTC CASARLQGVSGANVLTF
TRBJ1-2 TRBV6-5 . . TGTGCCAGCAGCAGAGGGCTTAACTATGGCTACACCTTC CASSRGLNYGYTF
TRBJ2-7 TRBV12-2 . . TGTGCAAGTCGCTTAGCGGGTATTTGCGAGACCTACGAGCAGTACTTC CASRLAGICETYEQYF
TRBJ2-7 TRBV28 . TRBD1 TGTGCCAGCAGTTTTAGGGGGCTTGTTTCCTACGAGCAGTACTTC CASSFRGLVSYEQYF
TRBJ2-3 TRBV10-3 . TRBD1 TGTGCCATCAAAGAGGGGGCGTCCACAGATACGCAGTATTTT CAIKEGASTDTQYF
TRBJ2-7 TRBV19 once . TGTGCCAGTAGTAACTCCGGGCGTCTACAGCAGTACTTC CASSNSGRLQQYF
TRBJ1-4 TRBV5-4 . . TGTGCCAGCAGCACCGACCCAGGACAGAATAATGAAAAACTGTTTTTT CASSTDPGQNNEKLFF